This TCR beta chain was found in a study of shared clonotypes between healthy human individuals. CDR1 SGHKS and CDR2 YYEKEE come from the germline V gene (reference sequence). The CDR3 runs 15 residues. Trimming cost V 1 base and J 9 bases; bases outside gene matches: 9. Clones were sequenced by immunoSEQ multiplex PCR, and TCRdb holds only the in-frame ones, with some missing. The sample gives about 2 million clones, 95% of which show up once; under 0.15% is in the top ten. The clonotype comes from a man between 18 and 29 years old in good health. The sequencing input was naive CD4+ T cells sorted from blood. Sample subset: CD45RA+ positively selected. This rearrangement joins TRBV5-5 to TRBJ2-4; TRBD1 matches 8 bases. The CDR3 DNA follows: TGTGCCAGCAGCTTGCTCGGACAGGGATTAGTCATTCAGTACTTC. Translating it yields CASSLLGQGLVIQYF.